This is a list of T cell receptor beta chains from one sample in a study of tumor and adjacent non-tumor tissue in lung cancer. TCRdb re-derived calls from the multiplex PCR reads in MiXCR, one entry per CDR3 protein. The table records 60,000 to 65,000 distinct CDR3 sequences, around two thirds of them present only once. The sample comprised distant non-tumor lung tissue. The receptors stem from a man aged 65 to 79 with non-small cell lung cancer. CDR3s include the opening cysteine and the closing phenylalanine or tryptophan. Each record gives: J gene, D gene, V gene, clone size, CDR3 protein, CDR3 DNA. D genes are given only for firm matches. Rows give clone size only sometimes, using once, few, many, or a class for an expanded clone.

TRBJ2-5 | TRBD2 | TRBV10-3 | . | CVISLAGVRETQYF | TGTGTCATCAGTTTAGCGGGGGTACGAGAGACCCAGTACTTC
TRBJ2-2 | . | TRBV11-2 | . | CASRTPETGITGELFF | TGTGCCAGCAGGACCCCTGAAACGGGCATCACCGGGGAGCTGTTTTTT
TRBJ2-7 | . | TRBV4-1 | . | CASGQDPGQGDYEQYF | TGCGCCAGCGGTCAAGACCCCGGGCAAGGTGACTACGAGCAGTACTTC
TRBJ2-3 | . | TRBV11-2 | medium-sized | CASSLDRAPSDTQYF | TGTGCCAGCAGCTTAGACAGGGCCCCATCAGATACGCAGTATTTT
TRBJ2-2 | . | TRBV18 | . | CATYPTLRGNTGELFF | TGTGCCACCTACCCCACCCTTAGGGGTAACACCGGGGAGCTGTTTTTT
TRBJ2-7 | . | TRBV6-5 | . | CASNYSSDSRSKQYF | TGTGCCAGCAACTACTCCTCGGACAGCAGAAGTAAGCAATACTTC
TRBJ2-2 | TRBD1 | TRBV4-1 | many | CASGQGLTGTNTGELFF | TGCGCCAGCGGCCAAGGCTTGACAGGGACGAACACCGGGGAGCTGTTTTTT
TRBJ2-2 | . | TRBV11-2 | . | CASSFNGSVTGELFF | TGTGCCAGCAGCTTCAACGGGAGCGTCACCGGGGAGCTGTTCTTT
TRBJ2-1 | . | TRBV5-4 | many | CASSLGSTSYNEQFF | TGTGCCAGCAGCTTGGGGTCCACCTCCTACAATGAGCAGTTCTTC
TRBJ2-2 | TRBD2 | TRBV10-2 | . | CTNSAGSGMNTGELFF | TGCACCAACAGTGCGGGTAGCGGGATGAACACCGGGGAGCTGTTTTTT
TRBJ1-5 | . | TRBV30 | . | CALKDRDNGNQPQHF | TGTGCCTTGAAGGACAGAGATAATGGCAATCAGCCCCAGCATTTT
TRBJ2-5 | . | TRBV10-2 | many | CASSEEGETQYF | TGCGCCAGCAGTGAAGAGGGGGAGACCCAGTACTTC
TRBJ2-2 | TRBD2 | TRBV12-3/TRBV12-4 | . | CTSRRTSGGLNTGELFF | TGCACCAGCAGAAGGACTAGCGGGGGGCTGAACACCGGGGAGCTGTTTTTT
TRBJ2-7 | TRBD2 | TRBV20-1 | . | CSAARTSGRADYELYF | TGCAGTGCTGCCCGGACTAGCGGGAGGGCCGACTACGAGCTGTACTTC
TRBJ1-6 | TRBD1 | TRBV6-5 | once | CASSPSGTGRVKDNSPLHF | TGTGCTAGCAGTCCCTCTGGGACAGGGCGCGTCAAGGATAATTCACCCCTCCACTTT
TRBJ2-3 | . | TRBV29-1 | many | CSVGGRASSLVDTQYF | TGCAGCGTTGGCGGGCGGGCTTCTTCCTTGGTAGATACGCAGTATTTT
TRBJ2-4 | . | TRBV6-1 | many | CASSEPGRLAKNIQYF | TGTGCCAGCAGTGAACCGGGACGGCTAGCCAAAAACATTCAGTACTTC
TRBJ2-1 | . | TRBV4-1 | many | CASSFRLVNEQFF | TGCGCCAGCAGCTTTCGACTAGTCAATGAGCAGTTCTTC
TRBJ2-3 | . | TRBV10-1 | once | CASGDSGDTEYF | TGTGCCAGCGGTGATTCGGGAGATACGGAGTATTTT
TRBJ1-5 | . | TRBV10-2 | . | CASSHEGNQAQHF | TGCGCCAGCAGCCACGAAGGCAATCAAGCCCAGCATTTT
TRBJ2-2 | . | TRBV4-2 | . | CASSQVYLPGELFF | TGTGCTAGCAGCCAAGTATATCTCCCCGGGGAGCTGTTTTTT
TRBJ2-7 | TRBD2 | TRBV7-8 | . | CASSLSPRLAGGSPHCEQYF | TGTGCCAGCAGCTTAAGCCCAAGGCTAGCGGGGGGCTCCCCCCACTGCGAGCAGTACTTC
TRBJ1-2 | . | TRBV4-2 | . | CASSRSGGNYGYTF | TGTGCCAGCAGCCGGTCTGGAGGAAACTATGGCTACACCTTC
TRBJ2-7 | TRBD2 | TRBV6-2/TRBV6-3 | . | CASSYPPPPTSAFGDQYF | TGTGCTAGCAGTTACCCACCCCCCCCGACTAGCGCCTTCGGAGACCAGTACTTC
TRBJ1-2 | . | TRBV11-2 | once | CASTPGQANYGYTF | TGTGCCAGCACCCCAGGCCAGGCCAACTATGGCTACACCTTC
TRBJ2-7 | . | TRBV4-1 | many | CASSQVLNYEQYF | TGCGCCAGCAGCCAAGTGCTAAACTACGAGCAGTACTTC
TRBJ2-1 | . | TRBV13 | many | CASSLMNEQFF | TGTGCCAGCAGCCTTATGAATGAGCAGTTCTTC
TRBJ2-1 | . | TRBV7-9 | . | CASRFRSYNEQFF | TGTGCCAGCAGGTTTCGCTCCTACAATGAGCAGTTCTTC
TRBJ2-2 | . | TRBV4-1 | once | CTSSQEGYNTGELFF | TGCACCAGCAGCCAAGAAGGCTATAACACCGGGGAGCTGTTTTTT
TRBJ1-2 | . | TRBV6-1 | . | CASSESPDGHGACGYTF | TGTGCCAGCAGCGAATCCCCCGACGGACATGGGGCATGTGGCTACACCTTC
TRBJ2-4 | TRBD1 | TRBV28 | . | CASSNRDSILAKNIQYF | TGTGCCAGCAGTAACCGGGACAGCATTCTAGCCAAAAACATTCAGTACTTC
TRBJ2-6 | . | TRBV6-1 | . | CASSTLDGVNVLTF | TGTGCCAGCTCGACTCTAGATGGGGTCAACGTCCTGACTTTC
TRBJ2-1 | . | TRBV11-3 | . | CVSSLGGALYNEQFF | TGTGTTAGCAGCTTAGGGGGGGCCTTGTACAATGAGCAGTTCTTC
TRBJ1-6 | . | TRBV28 | . | CASSFGSRRLRTSPLHF | TGTGCCAGCAGTTTCGGGTCGCGCCGCTTACGAACTTCACCCCTCCACTTT
TRBJ2-3 | TRBD2 | TRBV6-4 | . | CASSVSAGGTDTQYF | TGTGCCAGCAGTGTCTCAGCGGGGGGCACAGATACGCAGTATTTT
TRBJ2-5 | . | TRBV11-1 | . | CASSRRGQETQYF | TGTGCCAGCAGCCGCCGGGGACAAGAGACCCAGTACTTC
TRBJ2-5 | . | TRBV14 | . | CASSQIQETQYF | TGTGCCAGCAGCCAAATCCAAGAGACCCAGTACTTC
TRBJ2-2 | . | TRBV5-1 | few | CASSSPVRNTGELFF | TGCGCCAGCAGCTCCCCGGTCCGGAACACCGGGGAGCTGTTTTTT
TRBJ2-7 | . | TRBV30 | . | CAVGISNYEQYF | TGTGCCGTGGGGATCTCGAACTACGAGCAGTACTTC
TRBJ2-5 | TRBD2 | TRBV11-2 | . | CASSSWEGHETHYF | TGTGCCAGCAGCTCCTGGGAGGGCCATGAGACACATTACTTC
TRBJ2-6 | TRBD2 | TRBV13 | . | CASSYGLAGYWEAGANVLTF | TGTGCCAGCAGCTACGGACTAGCGGGGTATTGGGAGGCTGGGGCCAACGTCCTGACTTTC